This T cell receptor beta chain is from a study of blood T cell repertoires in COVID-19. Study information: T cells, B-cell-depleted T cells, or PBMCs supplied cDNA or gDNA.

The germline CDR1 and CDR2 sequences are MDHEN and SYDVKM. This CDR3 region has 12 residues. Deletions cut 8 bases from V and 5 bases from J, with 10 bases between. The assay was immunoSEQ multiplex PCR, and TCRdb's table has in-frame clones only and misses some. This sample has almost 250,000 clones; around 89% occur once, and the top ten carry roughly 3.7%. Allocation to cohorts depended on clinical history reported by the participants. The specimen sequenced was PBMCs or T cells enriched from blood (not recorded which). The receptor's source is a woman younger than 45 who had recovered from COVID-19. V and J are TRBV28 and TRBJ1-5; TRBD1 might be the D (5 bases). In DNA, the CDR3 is TGTGCCAGCTCCTGGGGGGATCAGCCCCAGCATTTT. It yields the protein CASSWGDQPQHF.